One sample yielded the 20 T cell receptor beta chains listed below, sequenced in a study of early stage breast cancer tumors. Profiled with immunoSEQ multiplex PCR; TCRdb holds only in-frame clones, not every one. The sample consists of about 41,000 clones, approximately 78% of them appearing once. The source material was blood. The receptors were sampled from a person aged 45 to 59 with breast cancer.

The rearrangement uses TRBV25-1 and TRBJ2-7; 7 bases are shared with TRBD1. V was pared by 6 bases and J by 2 bases, with 4 bases of the junction left unmatched. Germline-derived CDR1 and CDR2 are MGHDK and SYGVNS. This CDR3 contains 13 residues. The CDR3 is CASRSTGPYEQYF. CDR3 DNA: TGTGCCAGCAGGTCGACAGGGCCCTACGAGCAGTACTTC.

The rearrangement links TRBV5-6 to TRBJ1-2; D is perhaps TRBD1 (6 bases). CDR3 length equals 15 residues. V gave up 0 bases and J gave up 4 bases, with 13 bases separating them. Germline V gives CDR1 SGHDT, CDR2 YYEEEE. This CDR3 is CASSLAGGRGYGYTF. The CDR3 DNA follows: TGTGCCAGCAGCTTGGCGGGGGGCAGGGGCTATGGCTACACCTTC.

Concerning this clone itself: The sample holds other DNA sequences that translate to the same CDR3. V usage is TRBV29-1 and J usage is TRBJ2-5; TRBD2 matches at 9 bases. CDR1 is SQVTM, CDR2 ANQGSEA, per germline. The CDR3 totals 15 residues. With V trimmed by 4 bases and J by 5 bases, 11 bases remained unmatched. The CDR3 loop is CSVATSGGARETQYF. CDR3 DNA sequence: TGCAGCGTTGCGACTAGCGGAGGGGCTCGGGAGACCCAGTACTTC.

The chain uses TRBV7-2 and TRBJ1-1, with 7 bases matching TRBD1. The CDR3 consists of 15 residues. V lost 3 bases to trimming and J lost 5 bases; unmatched junction nucleotides: 9. Per the germline V gene, CDR1 is SGHTA and CDR2 is FQGNSA. CDR3 in amino acids: CASSLTGISLTEAFF. In nucleotides, the CDR3 is TGTGCCAGCAGCTTGACAGGGATCTCGCTAACTGAAGCTTTCTTT.

V usage is TRBV7-9 and J usage is TRBJ2-3, with 10 bases matching TRBD1. Trimming took 7 bases from V and 2 from J; bases not matched to a gene: 9. Per the germline V gene, CDR1 is SEHNR and CDR2 is FQNEAQ (reference sequence). CDR3 length: 16 amino acids. DNA of the CDR3: TGTGCCAGCACCAAATCGACAGGGGGCATCACAGATACGCAGTATTTT. This encodes CASTKSTGGITDTQYF.

The chain carries TRBV12-5 and TRBJ2-5, with D perhaps matching TRBD1 (5 bases). CDR3 length equals 13 residues. V was cut by 3 bases and J by 2 bases, with 7 bases left in between. Germline V lookup: CDR1 LGHNT, CDR2 FRNRAP. Here the CDR3 reads CASGLDRQETQYF. The CDR3 coding sequence is TGTGCTAGTGGTTTAGACAGACAAGAGACCCAGTACTTC.

This clone was detected only a few times. The chain recombines TRBV28 with TRBJ1-5; D is unclear. Between the trimmed V and J ends, which lost 11 bases and 5 bases, there was a span of 13 bases. Germline V gene sequence: CDR1 MDHEN, CDR2 SYDVKM. The CDR3 is 12 residues long. The CDR3 spells CAVQGGYQPQHF. CDR3 coding DNA: TGTGCCGTTCAAGGCGGGTATCAGCCCCAGCATTTT.

The CDR3 sequence: CASSYSGGSSYNEQFF. The CDR3 DNA sequence: TGTGCCAGCAGTTACTCCGGCGGGAGCTCCTACAATGAGCAGTTCTTC. This chain links TRBV6-5 with TRBJ2-1, with 7 bases aligning to TRBD2. Germline-derived CDR1 and CDR2 are MNHEY and SVGAGI. CDR3 length: 16 amino acids. The J segment lost 0 bases and the V segment lost 0 bases, leaving 2 bases of the junction unmatched.

The gene calls are TRBV14 and TRBJ2-7; tentatively, D is TRBD2 (6 bases). V lost 3 bases and J lost 2, with 8 bases in between. The CDR3 runs to 13 residues. Germline V CDR1 and CDR2: SGHDN, FVKESK. CDR3 protein: CASSHSGTYEQYV. In DNA, the CDR3 is TGTGCCAGCAGCCATAGCGGTACCTACGAGCAGTACGTC.

The chain carries TRBV6-1 and TRBJ2-7, with 8 positions matching TRBD2. The CDR3 has 13 residues. V dropped 8 bases and J dropped 3; count of bases not matched to a gene: 6. Germline V CDR1 and CDR2: MNHNS, SASEGT. CDR3 in DNA: TGTGCCAGCGTAGGGACTAGTCTCTACGAGCAGTACTTC. It specifies CASVGTSLYEQYF.

The chain couples TRBV7-2 to TRBJ2-1; 15 bases are a match to TRBD2. The CDR3 runs 18 residues. Germline CDR1 and CDR2: SGHTA and FQGNSA. V was clipped by 5 bases and J by 4 bases; unmatched bases: 9. CDR3 in amino acids: CASSPPGTSGRRYNEQFF. For the CDR3, the DNA is TGTGCCAGCAGCCCCCCCGGGACTAGCGGGAGGAGGTACAATGAGCAGTTCTTC.

The V call is TRBV7-2, the J call TRBJ1-1; no clear D. Germline assignment: CDR1 SGHTA and CDR2 FQGNSA. This CDR3 has 16 amino acids. V was trimmed by 4 bases and J by 0 bases, leaving 15 bases between them. In DNA, the CDR3 is TGTGCCAGCAGCTCATTATTTGCGATTATGAACACTGAAGCTTTCTTT. Its translation: CASSSLFAIMNTEAFF.

The chain links TRBV6-5 to TRBJ1-1, with D maybe TRBD1 (6 bases). CDR3 size: 15 residues. The V end lost 4 bases, the J end lost 1 base, and 13 bases lay between the germline ends. The V gene's germline CDR1 is MNHEY and CDR2 SVGAGI. The CDR3 reads CASSFELTGNTEAFF. The CDR3 region has the DNA TGTGCCAGCAGTTTCGAACTGACAGGGAACACTGAAGCTTTCTTT.

V gene TRBV6-6 combines with J gene TRBJ2-2, with 7 bases matching TRBD2. Germline V gives CDR1 MNHNY, CDR2 SVGAGI (reference sequence). The CDR3 covers 16 residues. The V gene end was trimmed by 2 bases and the J gene end by 5 bases; junction bases not matched to a gene: 8. The CDR3 DNA follows: TGTGCCAGCAGTTACAGTTCTGGCGGGGGTACCGGGGAGCTGTTTTTT. Its translation: CASSYSSGGGTGELFF.

The V and J genes are TRBV11-2 and TRBJ2-7; TRBD1 might be the D (5 bases). The CDR3 totals 13 residues. The germline V gene has CDR1 SGHAT and CDR2 FQNNGV. With 6 bases removed from V and 2 bases from J, the gap between germline ends came to 11 bases. DNA of the CDR3: TGTGCCAGCAGTCCGACAGTTACCTACGAGCAGTACGTC. It translates to CASSPTVTYEQYV.

This clone was detected only a few times. The chain employs TRBV19 and TRBJ1-1; no clear D gene. The CDR3 totals 14 residues. Trimming pared 3 bases from V and 5 bases from J, leaving 13 bases between. Germline CDR1 and CDR2: LNHDA and SQIVND (reference sequence). This CDR3 is CASSMSQWRTEAFF. The CDR3 region has the DNA TGTGCCAGTAGTATGAGCCAGTGGAGGACTGAAGCTTTCTTT.

The chain is built from TRBV4-1 and TRBJ2-1, with 7 bases aligning to TRBD2. Germline values: CDR1 MGHRA, CDR2 YSYEKL. J was trimmed by 9 bases and V by 1 base; bases with no gene match: 15. The CDR3 has 17 amino acids. The CDR3 DNA reads TGCGCCAGCAGCCAAGGGTACGGGGGAGGGCCCAGCGTTGAGCAGTTCTTC. Amino acid sequence: CASSQGYGGGPSVEQFF.

This clone was found once. V gene TRBV2 combines with J gene TRBJ1-5; a possible D gene is TRBD1 (5 bases). The germline V gene encodes CDR1 SNHLY and CDR2 FYNNEI. The CDR3 consists of 13 residues. V lost 5 bases to trimming and J lost 7 bases, with 12 bases between them. In DNA, the CDR3 is TGTGCCAGCAGTTCAGGGCGCTCCCAGCCCCAGCATTTT. Its translation is CASSSGRSQPQHF.

The rearrangement uses TRBV5-1 and TRBJ2-5; 9 nucleotides match TRBD1. V trimming: 7 bases; J trimming: 2 bases; junction bases outside the gene matches: 6. CDR3 size: 14 residues. Germline V gives CDR1 SGHRS, CDR2 YFSETQ. CDR3 nucleotide sequence: TGCGCCAGCTTTTGGGGACAGGGACAAGAGACCCAGTACTTC. Translated, it gives CASFWGQGQETQYF.

The chain uses TRBV29-1 and TRBJ2-7, with TRBD1 matching 7 bases. The V gene's germline CDR1 is SQVTM and CDR2 ANQGSEA. The CDR3 length is 16 residues. J was trimmed by 2 bases and V by 4 bases; bases with no gene match: 14. The CDR3 is CSVVGQLGQAPYEQYF. The DNA of the CDR3 is TGCAGCGTTGTTGGCCAGCTTGGACAGGCCCCCTACGAGCAGTACTTC.